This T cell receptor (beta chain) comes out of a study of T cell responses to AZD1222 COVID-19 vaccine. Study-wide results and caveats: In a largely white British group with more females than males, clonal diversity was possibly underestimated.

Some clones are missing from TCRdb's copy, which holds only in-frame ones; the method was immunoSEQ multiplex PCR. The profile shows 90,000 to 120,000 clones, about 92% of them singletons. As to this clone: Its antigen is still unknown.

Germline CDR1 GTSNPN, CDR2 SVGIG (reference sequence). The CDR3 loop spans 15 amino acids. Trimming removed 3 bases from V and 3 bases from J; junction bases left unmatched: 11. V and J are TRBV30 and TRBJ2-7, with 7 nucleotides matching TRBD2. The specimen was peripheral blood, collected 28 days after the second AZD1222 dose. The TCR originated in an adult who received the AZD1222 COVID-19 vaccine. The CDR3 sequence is CAWRFLGTGGYEQYF. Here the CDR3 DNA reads TGTGCCTGGAGGTTCCTCGGGACGGGAGGCTACGAGCAGTACTTC.